The rows below give T cell receptor beta chains drawn from one sample of a study of CD4 T cell repertoires in COVID-19. TCRdb's copy holds only in-frame clones and misses some; the assay was immunoSEQ multiplex PCR. The data show about 75,000 clones, roughly 85% seen once. This specimen was CD4+ T cells from peripheral blood, taken after recovery from COVID-19. The receptors shown here come from a human donor who had COVID-19. Each CDR3 is given with its conserved first and last residue. A D gene is named only where the DNA matches it firmly.

v_call	d_call	j_call	cdr3_nt	cdr3_aa
TRBV20-1	.	TRBJ1-2	TGCAGTGCTAGTGAGGGGGGGCAGGGCTACACCTTC	CSASEGGQGYTF
TRBV5-1	.	TRBJ2-7	TGCGCCAGCAGCTTGGAATACGGTCCCTACGAGCAGTACTTC	CASSLEYGPYEQYF
TRBV9	.	TRBJ2-1	TGTGCCAGCAGCCTTCCGACTGCGAACTCCTACAATGAGCAGTTCTTC	CASSLPTANSYNEQFF
TRBV19	.	TRBJ2-3	TGTGCCAGTAGCCTGGACGGGGTGGGAGGCACAGATACGCAGTATTTT	CASSLDGVGGTDTQYF
TRBV7-2	TRBD1	TRBJ1-6	TGTGCCAGCGGAGAGAACAGGGGCATCAATTCACCCCTCCACTTT	CASGENRGINSPLHF
TRBV5-8	.	TRBJ2-6	TGTGCCAGCAGTATTTATGAGACAGCCAACGTCCTGACTTTC	CASSIYETANVLTF
TRBV4-2	TRBD2	TRBJ2-7	TGTGCCAGCAGCCAAGTGGGGGGGGCCTACGAGCAGTACTTC	CASSQVGGAYEQYF
TRBV5-4	TRBD1	TRBJ2-3	TGTGCCAGCAGGACAGGGGGCGCTTCCACAGATACGCAGTATTTT	CASRTGGASTDTQYF
TRBV7-9	.	TRBJ1-2	TGTGCCAGCAGCTTAGATGTCCTCTACCCTGGCTACACCTTC	CASSLDVLYPGYTF
TRBV9	.	TRBJ2-7	TGTGCCAGCAGCGTAGGGTCGGACCCAACCTACGAGCAGTACTTC	CASSVGSDPTYEQYF
TRBV13	.	TRBJ1-5	TGTGCCAGCAGCCCCGGTAAGACAGGTTGGCCCCAGCATTTT	CASSPGKTGWPQHF